The next 18 T cell receptor beta chains were all read from a single sample in a study of T-cell memory formation after mild COVID-19 (dated by TCRdb to 2020 to 2023). Library preparation used 5' RACE. TCRdb lists the instrument as Illumina NovaSeq 6000. The public reads were run again by TCRdb, first through fastp at Q25 and then through MiXCR, and only productive beta chains were kept. Rows with a matching CDR3 protein are joined into one entry that keeps the most common DNA and genes. The table for this sample lists about 110,000 distinct CDR3 sequences; roughly an eighth of them were counted only once. Around 40% of the sample lies in the top ten. Sequenced input: PBMCs or a T cell subset sorted from them (not recorded which). Source of these receptors: a man younger than 35 who had mild COVID-19 (a few samples of this study predate the infection). The sample titles of this study are shuffled in the database, so cell type and time point are left out; the donor was told from shared clones.

V gene TRBV5-1 combines with J gene TRBJ1-6, with TRBD1 matching 11 bases. Trimming at V came to 4 bases and at J to 9 bases, leaving 6 bases not matched to a gene. CDR3 length: 15 residues. Looked up from germline, CDR1 is SGHRS and CDR2 is YFSETQ. CDR3 in DNA: TGCGCCAGCAGCCTGTCGGGACAGGGGGTTTCACCCCTCCACTTT. This gives the protein CASSLSGQGVSPLHF.

The chain has TRBV4-1 and TRBJ2-1; 13 nucleotides agree with TRBD2. The CDR3 runs to 16 residues. CDR1 and CDR2 (germline): MGHRA, YSYEKL. V lost 3 bases, J lost 6 bases, and 5 bases stayed unmatched. For the CDR3, the DNA is TGCGCCAGCAGCCAGACCCGACTAGCGGGGGGCAATGAGCAGTTCTTC. Protein product: CASSQTRLAGGNEQFF.

This clonotype has only a few counts. The rearrangement uses TRBV10-3 and TRBJ2-7; no firm D call. Germline V gene lookup returns CDR1 ENHRY and CDR2 SYGVKD. Trimming stripped 5 bases from V and 1 base from J, with 9 bases between. The CDR3 contains 13 residues. The CDR3 sequence is CAISPRQSYEQYV. The DNA of the CDR3 is TGTGCCATCAGTCCTCGACAATCCTACGAGCAGTACGTC.

This clonotype appeared many times. The V gene is TRBV4-3, the J gene TRBJ1-2; TRBD1 matches 7 bases. Germline V lookup: CDR1 LGHNA, CDR2 YSLEER. J was trimmed by 3 bases and V by 1 base; bases with no gene match: 17. The CDR3 is 19 residues long. CDR3 coding DNA: TGCGCCAGCAGCCAAGGAGGGGGCGAACACGCGATACCACACTATGGCTACACCTTC. It yields the protein CASSQGGGEHAIPHYGYTF.

This clonotype was counted many times. This rearrangement joins TRBV12-3 or TRBV12-4 to TRBJ2-7; 10 positions agree with TRBD1. V gave up 5 bases and J gave up 5 bases; unmatched junction bases: 6. The CDR3 is 14 residues long. CDR3 in amino acids: CASSPRDRGHEQYF. CDR3 nucleotide sequence: TGTGCCAGCAGTCCCAGGGACAGGGGCCACGAGCAGTACTTC.

The chain joins TRBV29-1 to TRBJ2-5; a weak D match, TRBD2 (6 bases). CDR3 length: 14 amino acids. V was clipped by 3 bases and J by 5 bases, with 16 bases between them. Germline CDR1 reads SQVTM; CDR2 reads ANQGSEA. In DNA, the CDR3 is TGCAGCGTTGAGGTCAGGGATGGGGGGGAGACCCAGTACTTC. The encoded protein is CSVEVRDGGETQYF.

This sequence joins TRBV6-1 and TRBJ2-3; TRBD1 might be the D (5 bases). There are 17 residues in the CDR3. Trimming pared 2 bases from V and 2 bases from J, leaving 17 bases between. The germline gives CDR1 MNHNS, CDR2 SASEGT. DNA for the CDR3: TGTGCCAGCAGTGAAATTGGGGCCCAGGCCTACACAGATACGCAGTATTTT. Its translation is CASSEIGAQAYTDTQYF.

This clonotype was seen a handful of times. This chain links TRBV15 with TRBJ1-2, with TRBD1 as a possible D gene (6 bases). CDR1 is LNHNV, CDR2 YYDKDF, per germline (reference sequence). Trimming removed 4 bases at V and 7 bases at J, with 22 bases between. CDR3 length: 16 residues. The CDR3 reads CATSKERAAGAGGYTF. The CDR3 coding sequence is TGTGCCACCAGCAAAGAGAGGGCAGCGGGGGCTGGTGGCTACACCTTC.

This clonotype was recorded a few times. The chain couples TRBV7-6 to TRBJ1-2; D remains unclear. The V gene lost 5 bases and the J gene lost 4 bases, with 11 bases spanning the gap. CDR1 and CDR2 (germline): SGHVS, FNYEAQ. The CDR3 consists of 13 residues. The CDR3 region has the DNA TGTGCCAGCAGCCCCTCCGGCCTCTATGGCTACACCTTC. Translation gives CASSPSGLYGYTF.

The genes are TRBV15 and TRBJ2-7; 8 bases match TRBD1. V lost 4 bases to trimming and J lost 5 bases; unmatched junction nucleotides: 4. In germline, CDR1 is LNHNV, CDR2 YYDKDF (reference sequence). The CDR3 length is 13 residues. The CDR3 region is CATSKRQGHEQYV. The CDR3 region has the DNA TGTGCCACCAGCAAAAGACAGGGGCACGAGCAGTACGTC.

This clonotype has just a few counts. J is TRBJ1-1 and V is TRBV20-1, with D tentatively TRBD1 (5 bases). With 3 bases removed from V and 4 bases from J, the gap between germline ends came to 9 bases. The CDR3 has 12 amino acids. The germline V gene encodes CDR1 DFQATT and CDR2 SNEGSKA (reference sequence). The CDR3 nucleotides read TGCAGTGCTAGGGGGGGAGCCACTGAAGCTTTCTTT. Protein: CSARGGATEAFF.

This sequence joins TRBV13 and TRBJ2-3; 11 bases agree with TRBD2. V dropped 4 bases and J dropped 5; count of bases not matched to a gene: 8. The CDR3 totals 16 residues. CDR1 is PRHDT and CDR2 is FYEKMQ in the germline V gene (reference sequence). CDR3 sequence: CASSSPLAGGKDTQYF. CDR3 in DNA: TGTGCCAGCAGCTCCCCCTTAGCGGGGGGGAAAGATACGCAGTATTTT.

In this sample, this clonotype turned up a few times. The V and J genes are TRBV6-5 and TRBJ2-1; D is unclear. CDR3 length: 14 amino acids. V was trimmed by 2 bases and J by 3 bases, leaving 8 bases between them. Germline values: CDR1 MNHEY, CDR2 SVGAGI. The CDR3 loop is CASSYRVNYNEQFF. CDR3 DNA: TGTGCCAGCAGTTACCGGGTTAACTACAATGAGCAGTTCTTC.

This chain connects TRBV5-1 to TRBJ2-5, with D uncertain. Germline loops: CDR1 SGHRS, CDR2 YFSETQ. The CDR3 covers 15 residues. Trimming removed 5 bases at V and 5 bases at J, with 19 bases between. The CDR3 here is CASSNGRSNPETQYF. CDR3 sequence (DNA): TGCGCCAGCAGTAATGGCAGGTCGAATCCGGAGACCCAGTACTTC.

In its sample, this clonotype was seen many times. The chain joins TRBV11-2 to TRBJ2-1, with no clear D. The CDR3 runs 12 residues. Germline CDR1 SGHAT, CDR2 FQNNGV. The V and J ends lost 5 bases and 10 bases respectively, with 12 bases between them. The CDR3 sequence: CASSGENLEQFF. The CDR3, as DNA: TGTGCCAGCAGCGGAGAAAATTTAGAGCAGTTCTTC.

This clonotype was seen only a few times. CDR3 protein: CASSPTASNQPQHF. The CDR3 DNA sequence: TGCGCCAGCAGCCCAACAGCTAGCAATCAGCCCCAGCATTTT. This chain joins TRBV4-1 and TRBJ1-5; D is undetermined. The CDR3 length is 14 residues. V lost 4 bases and J lost 0, with 7 bases in between. Germline V gene sequence: CDR1 MGHRA, CDR2 YSYEKL.

This clonotype was recorded many times. The chain employs TRBV4-3 and TRBJ2-7; possible D gene TRBD1, 6 bases. The CDR3 consists of 16 residues. The germline CDR1 and CDR2 sequences are LGHNA and YSLEER. V was pared by 0 bases and J by 5 bases, with 17 bases between. CDR3 sequence (DNA): TGCGCCAGCAGCCAAGACTTGGGGGCCCGTCTGGACGAGCAGTACGTC. This sequence encodes CASSQDLGARLDEQYV.

The DNA for the CDR3 is TGTGCCAGCAGTCCCGGACTAGCGGGCCGCACAGATACGCAGTATTTT. Its protein product is CASSPGLAGRTDTQYF. The V gene is TRBV6-2 or TRBV6-3, the J gene TRBJ2-3; TRBD2 aligns across 11 bases. The CDR3 length is 16 residues. The ends lost 5 bases at V and 1 base at J; junction bases unmatched: 5. Germline CDR1 and CDR2: MNHEY and SVGEGT.